This T cell receptor (beta chain) was profiled in a study of Graves' ophthalmopathy and Graves' hyperthyroidism. Ten or more counts support this clonotype. No antigen is known for it. For repertoire sequencing, the TCR beta CDR3 regions were amplified from RNA transcripts. RT-PCR was first run with HTBI primers, then multiplex PCR in a second round. Via MiXCR, TCRdb re-called the multiplex PCR reads, giving one row per CDR3 protein. The data contain 350,000 to 400,000 distinct CDR3 sequences, just over 15% of them singletons. The germline V gene encodes CDR1 SGHAT and CDR2 FQDESV (reference sequence). The CDR3 loop spans 14 amino acids. V shed 3 bases, J shed 6 bases, and the junction held 3 bases outside the gene matches. General observations from the study: Most thyroid clonotypes with frequency above 0.001 were detected in blood too.

Patients in the hyperthyroidism group, adults aged 18 to 65, were newly diagnosed, under 2 months' duration. The chain is built from TRBV11-1 and TRBJ1-2; 11 bases are shared with TRBD1. The clonotype comes from a woman aged 18-35 years with stable Graves' hyperthyroidism. The specimen was peripheral blood. The CDR3 here is CASSFGQGANGYTF. CDR3 in DNA: TGTGCCAGCAGCTTCGGACAGGGGGCCAATGGCTACACCTTC.